This TCR beta chain is drawn from a study of blood T cells in healthy people across ages. In the case of this clonotype: Its antigen is not known.

Regarding the study as a whole: Both naive CD4+ cell counts and diversity were greater in long-lived donors than in aged donors.

Alongside a J-beta primer mix, a sample-barcoded 5' primer served in a second PCR lasting about 7 to 11 cycles. Each single sample gave us at least 3 million CDR3-containing paired-end reads. TCRdb fed the 5' RACE reads into MiXCR, producing one record per CDR3 protein. This table has 750,000 to 850,000 distinct CDR3 sequences, 20% to 30% appearing once. Germline trimming cut 6 bases from V and 3 bases from J; bases unmatched to any gene: 6. Germline CDR1 LNHDA, CDR2 SQIVND (reference sequence). CDR3 size: 15 residues. This same sample was also taken into another study, of T cells of mothers and their children.

The source is a boy aged 5-17 years in good health. This chain joins TRBV19 and TRBJ1-4, with 8 nucleotides matching TRBD1. Sequencing was performed on blood. CDR3 region: CASRLPGQANEKLFF. The CDR3 DNA is TGTGCCAGTAGGCTACCGGGACAGGCTAATGAAAAACTGTTTTTT.